This T cell receptor beta chain was sequenced in a study of blood T cells in healthy people across ages. Combining a sample-barcoded 5' primer with a J-beta primer mix, a second PCR ran for 7 to 11 cycles. Using its own MiXCR run on the 5' RACE reads, TCRdb lists one record per CDR3 protein. The top ten hold approximately 7.7% of the sample, which has some 1.5 million distinct CDR3 sequences, roughly 30% seen once. Concerning this clonotype: As yet, its antigen is unknown. The final CDR3 position lacks the conserved phenylalanine or tryptophan, pointing to a likely read error.

Findings of the study overall: Donor CMV status was unknown, possibly confounding expanded clonotype changes. While age rose, TCR beta diversity per million T cells dropped in a roughly linear way. Considered underestimates were the diversity estimates obtained from one million T cells.

CDR3 size: 12 residues. From germline, CDR1 is SGHRS and CDR2 YFSETQ. The sequenced material came from blood. The clonotype originates from a woman aged 25 to 39 in good health. This sequence joins TRBV5-1 and TRBJ2-1; tentative D call: TRBD2 (5 bases). The J call is in doubt because the DNA end fits TRBJ2-7 better. The CDR3, as DNA: TGCGCCAGCAGGAGGGAAGGGAGCGAGCAGTACATC. As protein: CASRREGSEQYI.